The source of this T cell receptor beta chain is a study of human T cells and chemical hapten exposure. This clonotype was observed at least ten times. Between the trimmed V and J ends, which lost 3 bases and 0 bases, there was a span of 9 bases. In germline, CDR1 is SGHVS, CDR2 FQNEAQ. The CDR3 runs 15 residues. Time point given: patch test 1, 2 weeks after DPC sensitization. As to treatment: therapeutic diphenylcyclopropenone sensitization with weekly scalp DPC. Before extraction, the whole blood was not fractionated, and total RNA was taken from it. TCRdb passed the RACE reads through MiXCR, listing each CDR3 protein once. The sample includes 40,000 to 50,000 distinct CDR3 sequences, 3% to 4.5% seen only once; the top ten take 20% to 30%.

This sequence originates from a man in his forties or fifties with alopecia areata. Some clones in this sample may be carry-over from other donors' samples. The V call is TRBV7-8, the J call TRBJ1-3; D is uncertain. The material was whole blood, obtained in connection with sensitization to the hapten diphenylcyclopropenone (DPC). The CDR3 DNA reads TGTGCCAGCAGCTTGTCGTATGGCTCTGGAAACACCATATATTTT. Amino acids: CASSLSYGSGNTIYF.